Below are 29 T cell receptor beta chains sequenced from a single sample in a study of STAT5B mutations in CD4+ large granular lymphocyte leukemia. The method was immunoSEQ multiplex PCR; TCRdb's version includes in-frame clones alone and lacks a portion of them. The sample includes roughly 21,000 clones, around three quarters seen only once; the top ten take about 4.3%. The source material was CD4+ T cells from blood buffy coats. Receptor source: a human donor in good health.

The chain links TRBV21-1 to TRBJ2-7; the table's D call, TRBD1, has no DNA check behind it. TRBV21-1 is a pseudogene locus. The length of the CDR3 is 17 residues. CDR3 residues: CASSKRKRRDSTLSQYF. The CDR3 DNA reads TGTGCCAGCAGCAAAAGGAAGCGTCGGGACAGCACCTTATCGCAGTACTTC.

This sequence joins TRBV5-1 and TRBJ2-3, with D perhaps TRBD1 or TRBD2 (6 bases each). The V and J ends lost 5 bases and 2 bases respectively, with 15 bases between them. CDR1 and CDR2 from the germline V gene are SGHRS and YFSETQ. This CDR3 region has 15 residues. CDR3 protein: CASSRGTTYTDTQYF. The CDR3 DNA reads as TGCGCCAGCAGTCGCGGGACAACCTACACAGATACGCAGTATTTT. Drawing the rest from reference TRBV5-1 and TRBJ2-3, the complete variable domain is KAGVTQTPRYLIKTRGQQVTLSCSPISGHRSVSWYQQTPGQGLQFLFEYFSETQRNKGNFPGRFSGRQFSNSRSEMNVSTLELGDSALYLCASSRGTTYTDTQYFGPGTRLTVL.

This clone was counted a few times. The chain links TRBV7-9 to TRBJ2-7, with D maybe TRBD1 (6 bases). Germline lookup yields CDR1 SEHNR and CDR2 FQNEAQ (reference sequence). The CDR3 is 14 amino acids. V lost 5 bases, J lost 4 bases, and 15 bases lay in between. CDR3 protein: CASSTGTLMYEQYF. The CDR3 bases are TGTGCCAGCAGCACAGGGACATTGATGTACGAGCAGTACTTC.

This clone appeared a single time. CDR3 DNA sequence: TGTGCCAGCAGCGTTTTCTCGGGGACAGCGAATTACAATGAGCAGTTCTTC. It is translated as CASSVFSGTANYNEQFF. The genes are TRBV9 and TRBJ2-1; TRBD1 aligns across 7 bases. This CDR3 spans 17 amino acids. Germline V gene data show CDR1 as SGDLS and CDR2 as YYNGEE. The ends lost 2 bases at V and 4 bases at J; junction bases unmatched: 12.

The V call is TRBV6-6, the J call TRBJ1-2; TRBD1 aligns across 8 bases. Germline values: CDR1 MNHNY, CDR2 SVGAGI (reference sequence). Trimming took 11 bases from V and 7 from J; bases not matched to a gene: 15. CDR3 length: 14 residues. The CDR3 coding sequence is TGTGCCGGCCGGACAGGGCAAGGTGACTCTGGCTACACCTTC. It encodes CAGRTGQGDSGYTF.

This rearrangement joins TRBV5-6 to TRBJ2-3; D is perhaps TRBD2 (5 bases). Germline loops: CDR1 SGHDT, CDR2 YYEEEE. The CDR3 sequence is 12 residues long. V dropped 3 bases and J dropped 13 bases, with 15 bases sitting between them. DNA for the CDR3: TGTGCCAGCAGCTCGTGGACTCACCGCGAGTATTTT. Protein product: CASSSWTHREYF.

The rearrangement links TRBV5-1 to TRBJ1-5; possibly TRBD1 for D (5 bases). Germline V CDR1 and CDR2: SGHRS, YFSETQ. V was clipped by 0 bases and J by 4 bases, with 14 bases between them. The CDR3 has 16 residues. Written as DNA, the CDR3 is TGCGCCAGCAGCTTGGATCCAGGGTTGGGGAATCAGCCCCAGCATTTT. Residues: CASSLDPGLGNQPQHF.

This clone was seen more than once but under ten times. This same CDR3 is encoded by further DNA sequences in the sample. The chain links TRBV28 to TRBJ1-1; the D is unclear. Trimming removed 10 bases at V and 4 bases at J, with 16 bases between. Germline V gene data show CDR1 as MDHEN and CDR2 as SYDVKM. The CDR3 is made up of 13 amino acids. The CDR3 region is CATFDHSRTEAFF. DNA for the CDR3: TGTGCCACCTTCGACCACAGCCGCACTGAAGCTTTCTTT.

V is TRBV4-2 and J is TRBJ2-1; D gene ambiguous. Germline CDR1 is LGHNA and CDR2 is YNFKEQ. V gave up 0 bases and J gave up 1 base, with 7 bases separating them. This CDR3 region has 15 residues. CDR3 loop: CASSQEGGSYNEQFF. Written as DNA, the CDR3 is TGTGCCAGCAGCCAAGAAGGTGGTTCCTACAATGAGCAGTTCTTC.

The chain has TRBV7-9 and TRBJ2-3; 11 bases line up with TRBD2. Germline CDR1 reads SEHNR; CDR2 reads FQNEAQ (reference sequence). CDR3 size: 15 residues. The ends lost 5 bases at V and 4 bases at J; junction bases unmatched: 5. The CDR3 spells CASSTGLAEADTQYF. Here the CDR3 DNA reads TGTGCCAGCAGCACGGGACTAGCGGAAGCAGATACGCAGTATTTT.

This clone was picked up one time. The J gene is TRBJ1-2, the V gene TRBV10-2; D possibly corresponds to TRBD1 (6 bases). The length of the CDR3 is 15 residues. CDR1 is WSHSY, CDR2 SAAADI, per germline. Trimming took off 0 bases at V and 6 bases at J, with 14 bases between the two ends. The CDR3 nucleotides read TGCGCCAGCAGTGAGTCAGGAGGGGGTGATAATGGCTACACCTTC. Residues: CASSESGGGDNGYTF.

The genes are TRBV5-1 and TRBJ2-7; 9 nucleotides match TRBD1. Germline values: CDR1 SGHRS, CDR2 YFSETQ. This CDR3 spans 14 amino acids. V lost 4 bases, J lost 2 bases, and 4 bases stayed unmatched. The CDR3 loop is CASSRGQGPYEQYF. The CDR3 bases are TGCGCCAGCAGCCGGGGACAGGGCCCCTACGAGCAGTACTTC.

This chain links TRBV5-4 with TRBJ2-6; D assignment may be TRBD1 or TRBD2 (5 bases each). V was pared by 4 bases and J by 0 bases, with 17 bases between. Germline V gene data show CDR1 as SGHNT and CDR2 as YYREEE (reference sequence). CDR3 size: 18 residues. CDR3 protein: CASSRAGTPNSGANVLTF. CDR3 coding DNA: TGTGCCAGCAGCAGGGCCGGGACGCCTAACTCTGGGGCCAACGTCCTGACTTTC.

This rearrangement joins TRBV7-2 to TRBJ2-7, with 7 bases lining up with TRBD2. The CDR3 is 15 residues long. V gave up 5 bases and J gave up 2 bases; unmatched junction bases: 9. CDR1 and CDR2 (germline): SGHTA, FQGNSA. CDR3 protein: CASSPSSGTPYEQYF. CDR3 DNA sequence: TGTGCCAGCAGCCCATCAAGCGGGACCCCCTACGAGCAGTACTTC.

This clone has a handful of counts. The chain recombines TRBV19 with TRBJ2-2, with 7 bases lining up with TRBD1. This CDR3 contains 16 residues. The junction had 8 bases not matched to a gene; V was cut back by 7 bases and J by 0 bases. CDR1 is LNHDA, CDR2 SQIVND, per germline (reference sequence). DNA for the CDR3: TGTGCCAGTACCGGGACAGCCGCGACGAACACCGGGGAGCTGTTTTTT. This translates into CASTGTAATNTGELFF.

This chain connects TRBV10-2 to TRBJ2-4, with unresolved D. The CDR3 has 14 amino acids. The ends were cut back, 6 bases at V and 0 bases at J, with 9 bases in the middle. CDR1 and CDR2 from the germline V gene are WSHSY and SAAADI. In nucleotides, the CDR3 is TGCGCCAGCAGACACACAGCAGCCAAAAACATTCAGTACTTC. The encoded protein is CASRHTAAKNIQYF.

V and J are TRBV5-1 and TRBJ2-7, with D possibly TRBD1 on 6 matching bases. Trimming removed 4 bases from V and 5 bases from J, with 13 bases in between. CDR1 and CDR2 from the germline V gene are SGHRS and YFSETQ. The CDR3 runs 13 residues. The chain's CDR3 is CASSEGQYDEQYF. CDR3 DNA: TGCGCCAGCAGCGAGGGACAATACGACGAGCAGTACTTC.

This rearrangement joins TRBV6-1 to TRBJ1-2; a possible D gene is TRBD1 (5 bases). Trimming took 7 bases from V and 3 from J, leaving 9 bases between them. This CDR3 is built from 12 residues. Germline V CDR1 and CDR2: MNHNS, SASEGT. The CDR3 here is CASTGRDYGYTF. The CDR3 region has the DNA TGTGCCAGCACAGGGAGAGACTATGGCTACACCTTC.

This clone was found a few times. The rearrangement uses TRBV5-1 and TRBJ2-7; 8 bases agree with TRBD2. Trimming cost V 5 bases and J 1 base; bases outside gene matches: 5. The CDR3 length is 14 residues. In germline, CDR1 is SGHRS, CDR2 YFSETQ. The CDR3 protein is CASRAGGGSYEQYF. CDR3 DNA sequence: TGCGCCAGCAGGGCGGGAGGTGGTTCCTACGAGCAGTACTTC.

This clone has only a few counts. V is TRBV6-1 and J is TRBJ2-1; D gene unclear. Germline V gene data show CDR1 as MNHNS and CDR2 as SASEGT. The CDR3 totals 13 residues. With 7 bases removed from V and 8 bases from J, the gap between germline ends came to 15 bases. The CDR3 spells CASTQVGPHEQFF. As DNA, the CDR3 is TGTGCCAGCACCCAGGTTGGTCCCCATGAGCAGTTCTTC.

The chain couples TRBV2 to TRBJ1-5; D remains unclear. The CDR3 has 15 amino acids. Germline CDR1 is SNHLY and CDR2 is FYNNEI. The V end was cut by 0 bases, the J end by 0 bases, with 6 bases between. For the CDR3, the DNA is TGTGCCAGCAGTGAAGCGCACGTTAGCAATCAGCCCCAGCATTTT. It codes for CASSEAHVSNQPQHF.

CDR3: CASSRTGNQPQHF. CDR3 DNA sequence: TGTGCCAGCAGTAGGACGGGGAATCAGCCCCAGCATTTT. This sequence joins TRBV6-5 and TRBJ1-5; D not certain. The V end was cut by 5 bases, the J end by 4 bases, with 9 bases between. The germline gives CDR1 MNHEY, CDR2 SVGAGI. The CDR3 is 13 residues long.

The V call is TRBV27, the J call TRBJ2-2, with D possibly called TRBD1 or TRBD2 (6 bases each). Germline V gene data show CDR1 as MNHEY and CDR2 as SMNVEV (reference sequence). The CDR3 is 14 amino acids. V gave up 2 bases and J gave up 11 bases, with 15 bases separating them. The CDR3 DNA sequence: TGTGCCAGCAGTTTAGGATATAGGGGGGCCGAGCTGTTTTTT. Protein sequence: CASSLGYRGAELFF.

The chain has TRBV5-1 and TRBJ2-1; the match to TRBD2 covers 9 bases. CDR1 and CDR2 from the germline V gene are SGHRS and YFSETQ. Trimming took 4 bases from V and 7 from J; bases not matched to a gene: 9. The CDR3 runs 15 residues. CDR3 amino acids: CASSIVAGVENEQFF. For the CDR3, the DNA is TGCGCCAGCAGCATAGTAGCGGGAGTGGAGAATGAGCAGTTCTTC.

The V gene is TRBV6-6, the J gene TRBJ2-7; 9 bases map to TRBD2. The CDR3 covers 16 residues. Germline V CDR1 and CDR2: MNHNY, SVGAGI (reference sequence). V was clipped by 10 bases and J by 0 bases; unmatched bases: 13. The CDR3 DNA follows: TGTGCCACCTCCGCGGGGGGGAGCGGAAACTCCTACGAGCAGTACTTC. It is translated as CATSAGGSGNSYEQYF.

This clone occurred once. Other nucleotide sequences in the sample specify the same CDR3. The V and J genes are TRBV13 and TRBJ2-5, with D possibly matching TRBD2 (6 bases). V was clipped by 4 bases and J by 5 bases, with 20 bases between them. The CDR3 spans 16 residues. The germline V gene has CDR1 PRHDT and CDR2 FYEKMQ (reference sequence). This CDR3 reads CASSSNSRDSTETQYF. In DNA, the CDR3 is TGTGCCAGCAGCTCAAACTCCCGGGACTCAACGGAGACCCAGTACTTC.

V usage is TRBV5-1 and J usage is TRBJ2-5; D uncertain. The CDR3 length is 14 residues. Germline V CDR1 and CDR2: SGHRS, YFSETQ. The ends were cut back, 3 bases at V and 11 bases at J, with 20 bases in the middle. The CDR3 loop is CASSSMTETEEQYF. CDR3 nucleotides: TGCGCCAGCAGCTCCATGACGGAAACAGAGGAGCAGTACTTC.

This clone was observed a single time. The V and J genes are TRBV10-3 and TRBJ2-1; 14 bases are shared with TRBD2. This CDR3 has 14 residues. Per germline, CDR1 ENHRY and CDR2 SYGVKD. J gave up 8 bases and V 5 bases, and 2 bases lay outside the gene matches. CDR3 coding DNA: TGTGCCATCAGTCGACTAGCGGGGGGGGATGAGCAGTTCTTC. This sequence encodes CAISRLAGGDEQFF.

The CDR3 reads CASSQDSTRRTDTQYF. The CDR3 region has the DNA TGCGCCAGCAGCCAAGATTCGACTAGACGTACAGATACGCAGTATTTT. The chain couples TRBV4-1 to TRBJ2-3; possibly TRBD2 for D (6 bases). CDR1 MGHRA and CDR2 YSYEKL come from the germline V gene. Trimming cost V 0 bases and J 3 bases, with 13 bases left between them. The CDR3 extends over 16 amino acids.